What follows describes a single T cell receptor beta chain. Authors' data handling: Reference gene primer amplification gave estimated nucleated cell counts. Produced via immunoSEQ multiplex PCR; TCRdb's table is partial and in-frame only. V and J calls and clone size are given by that table; D and trimming were obtained from the DNA. The profile shows about 13,000 clones, around nine tenths of them singletons. The data were obtained in a study of blood T cell repertoires in COVID-19. V lost 0 bases, J lost 6 bases, and 19 bases lay in between. Germline loops: CDR1 SGHRS, CDR2 YFSETQ. This CDR3 has 16 amino acids.

The chain is built from TRBV5-1 and TRBJ2-7; D possibly corresponds to TRBD1 (7 bases). The TCR originated in a human donor in a cohort sampled during active COVID-19. The sample was peripheral blood. CDR3 nucleotides: TGCGCCAGCAGCTTGGGGGGAGGAACAGGGGTGGCCGAGCAGTACTTC. This gives the protein CASSLGGGTGVAEQYF.